This passage covers 25 T cell receptor beta chains from one sample sequenced in a study of T cells in Graves' hyperthyroidism and ophthalmopathy. RNA transcripts served as the template for amplifying TCR beta CDR3 regions. The study used the HTBI primer set for a first-round RT-PCR of the TCR CDR3. TCRdb redid the calling of the multiplex PCR reads with MiXCR, one entry per CDR3 protein. Here the sample spans 250,000 to 350,000 distinct CDR3 sequences, 15% to 20% being singletons. Material: blood. The source is a man aged 25-45 years with Graves' hyperthyroidism.

This clonotype was counted many times. The V and J genes are TRBV13 and TRBJ2-7; 9 bases are shared with TRBD1. This CDR3 is 14 amino acids long. Per germline, CDR1 PRHDT and CDR2 FYEKMQ (reference sequence). Trimming at V came to 6 bases and at J to 2 bases, leaving 5 bases not matched to a gene. CDR3: CASRLGQGTYEQYF. In nucleotides, the CDR3 is TGTGCCAGCAGACTTGGACAGGGGACCTACGAGCAGTACTTC.

This clonotype was counted at least ten times. The rearrangement uses TRBV28 and TRBJ1-2, with D unclear. Germline V gene lookup returns CDR1 MDHEN and CDR2 SYDVKM. V shed 11 bases and J shed 4 bases, with 14 bases lying between them. This CDR3 has 12 residues. For the CDR3, the DNA is TGTGCCTGCACGGGCACTTCCTATGGCTACACCTTC. Its protein is CACTGTSYGYTF.

This clonotype was recorded at least ten times. Written as DNA, the CDR3 is TGCAGTGCTAGAGGACCTAGCGGGAGGGCCCACTACAATGAGCAGTTCTTC. Translation gives CSARGPSGRAHYNEQFF. This chain joins TRBV20-1 and TRBJ2-1; 12 positions match TRBD2. Per the germline V gene, CDR1 is DFQATT and CDR2 is SNEGSKA (reference sequence). With V trimmed by 1 base and J by 3 bases, 7 bases remained unmatched. CDR3 size: 17 residues.

This clonotype has ten or more counts. This sequence joins TRBV19 and TRBJ2-1; TRBD2 matches 11 bases. The CDR3 has 17 residues. Looked up from germline, CDR1 is LNHDA and CDR2 is SQIVND (reference sequence). The J segment lost 2 bases and the V segment lost 7 bases, leaving 10 bases of the junction unmatched. In DNA form, the CDR3 reads TGTGCCAGTAAAGGAACTAGCGGGAGCGGACCCTACAATGAGCAGTTCTTC. This encodes CASKGTSGSGPYNEQFF.

The chain carries TRBV9 and TRBJ2-7, with D perhaps TRBD2 (6 bases). The CDR3 is 14 amino acids. Germline V gives CDR1 SGDLS, CDR2 YYNGEE. V lost 2 bases, J lost 3 bases, and 12 bases lay in between. CDR3 nucleotide sequence: TGTGCCAGCAGCGTCGGGGACTTGTTCTACGAGCAGTACTTC. Amino acid sequence: CASSVGDLFYEQYF.

This clonotype was seen a few times. V is TRBV5-4 and J is TRBJ2-1; 13 nucleotides align to TRBD2. J gave up 7 bases and V 4 bases, and 8 bases lay outside the gene matches. Germline CDR1 and CDR2: SGHNT and YYREEE (reference sequence). The CDR3 is made up of 16 amino acids. CDR3 residues: CASSPQTSGRRNEQFF. The DNA for the CDR3 is TGTGCCAGCAGCCCCCAGACTAGCGGGAGGAGGAATGAGCAGTTCTTC.

This clonotype was found a few times. This chain joins TRBV12-3 or TRBV12-4 and TRBJ1-5; 8 bases align to TRBD1. V shed 6 bases and J 7 bases; nucleotides not matched to a gene: 5. This CDR3 has 13 amino acids. The DNA of the CDR3 is TGTGCCAGCAGGGGACAGGACTTGCAGCCCCAGCATTTT. Protein product: CASRGQDLQPQHF.

Only a few counts were recorded for this clonotype. This sequence joins TRBV10-2 and TRBJ2-5, with D possibly being TRBD1 or TRBD2 (7 bases each). In germline, CDR1 is WSHSY, CDR2 SAAADI. CDR3 length: 15 amino acids. V was clipped by 2 bases and J by 5 bases, with 15 bases between them. The CDR3 DNA reads as TGCGCCAGCAGTGAGGGGGAGGGGGCCAGGGAGACCCAGTACTTC. Its protein product is CASSEGEGARETQYF.

This chain connects TRBV28 to TRBJ1-1, with TRBD1 identical over 7 bases. Germline loops: CDR1 MDHEN, CDR2 SYDVKM. The CDR3 sequence is 15 residues long. Losses at the gene ends were 8 bases for V and 1 base for J; bases not matched to a gene: 10. The chain's CDR3 is CASSRQGVGNTEAFF. The DNA for the CDR3 is TGTGCCAGCTCACGACAGGGAGTCGGGAACACTGAAGCTTTCTTT.

This clonotype was picked up a small number of times. The rearrangement links TRBV3-1 to TRBJ2-5, with 8 bases fitting TRBD1. Trimming took 1 base from V and 5 from J; bases not matched to a gene: 9. Germline V CDR1 and CDR2: LGHDT, YNNKEL (reference sequence). CDR3 length: 16 amino acids. The CDR3 spells CASSQVRAGGIETQYF. The DNA for the CDR3 is TGTGCCAGCAGCCAAGTCCGGGCAGGGGGCATCGAGACCCAGTACTTC.

V usage is TRBV12-3 or TRBV12-4 and J usage is TRBJ2-7; possibly TRBD1 or TRBD2 for D (5 bases each). The germline V and J ends were trimmed by 7 bases and 2 bases, with 12 bases remaining between them. This CDR3 is built from 13 residues. The CDR3 bases are TGTGCCAGCAACCGTCTGGGGGCCTACGAGCAGTACTTC. Translation: CASNRLGAYEQYF.

Only a few counts were recorded for this clonotype. J is TRBJ1-2 and V is TRBV10-3, with a weak D call TRBD1 (6 bases). The CDR3 consists of 13 residues. Per the germline V gene, CDR1 is ENHRY and CDR2 is SYGVKD. Trimming left V 2 bases short and J 8 bases short, with 12 bases between. The CDR3 coding sequence is TGTGCCATCAGTGAGAGGGGGGACCGGGGCTACACCTTC. Protein product: CAISERGDRGYTF.

This clonotype was observed at least ten times. The V and J genes are TRBV12-3 or TRBV12-4 and TRBJ1-1; D ambiguous. This CDR3 has 13 amino acids. The V and J ends lost 6 bases and 3 bases respectively, with 11 bases between them. CDR3 nucleotides: TGTGCCAGCAGAGAAACCACCGACACTGAAGCTTTCTTT. Translation: CASRETTDTEAFF.

This clonotype has at least ten counts. The V gene is TRBV5-1, the J gene TRBJ2-7, with 8 bases identical to TRBD1. Per the germline V gene, CDR1 is SGHRS and CDR2 is YFSETQ. Losses at the gene ends were 2 bases for V and 3 bases for J; bases not matched to a gene: 7. CDR3 length: 15 residues. The DNA of the CDR3 is TGCGCCAGCAGCTTTGGAAGGGACAGGCGCTACGAGCAGTACTTC. The encoded protein is CASSFGRDRRYEQYF.

The table lists this clonotype with a few counts. The chain recombines TRBV6-1 with TRBJ1-2, with D maybe TRBD1 (6 bases). The CDR3 runs to 15 residues. With 6 bases removed from V and 1 base from J, the gap between germline ends came to 15 bases. CDR1 and CDR2 (germline): MNHNS, SASEGT. The CDR3 is CASSRGQTFNYGYTF. As DNA, the CDR3 is TGTGCCAGCAGCCGAGGACAGACTTTTAACTATGGCTACACCTTC.

The rearrangement links TRBV10-3 to TRBJ2-7; a weak D match, TRBD1 (6 bases). V shed 4 bases and J shed 2 bases, with 18 bases lying between them. There are 16 residues in the CDR3. The germline V gene has CDR1 ENHRY and CDR2 SYGVKD. The CDR3 loop reads CAISGGHPKGPYEQYF. The CDR3 nucleotides read TGTGCCATCAGTGGGGGACACCCCAAAGGACCCTACGAGCAGTACTTC.

The sample holds a few counts of this clonotype. The chain combines TRBV12-3 or TRBV12-4 with TRBJ2-6; the D is unclear. Deletions cut 5 bases from V and 1 base from J, with 9 bases between. CDR3 size: 15 residues. The DNA of the CDR3 is TGTGCCAGCAGTGCCTGGGGATCTGGGGCCAACGTCCTGACTTTC. Translated: CASSAWGSGANVLTF.

This rearrangement joins TRBV7-3 to TRBJ2-1, with TRBD2 matching 11 bases. The V segment lost 3 bases and the J segment 4 bases; nucleotides outside the gene matches: 5. This CDR3 region has 16 residues. CDR1 is SGHTA, CDR2 FQGTGA, per germline. The CDR3 loop is CASSFDLAGGYNEQFF. Here the CDR3 DNA reads TGTGCCAGCAGCTTTGATCTAGCGGGAGGATACAATGAGCAGTTCTTC.

This clonotype was seen many times. The rearrangement joins TRBV11-3 to TRBJ2-7; no clear D gene. The germline V and J ends were trimmed by 5 bases and 3 bases, with 11 bases remaining between them. Germline values: CDR1 SGHNT, CDR2 YENEEA. There are 13 residues in the CDR3. CDR3: CASSASNGYEQYF. DNA of the CDR3: TGTGCCAGCAGCGCTAGTAACGGCTACGAGCAGTACTTC.

This clonotype showed up many times. The genes are TRBV20-1 and TRBJ2-7, with D unresolved. V lost 4 bases and J 1 base, leaving 11 bases between the germline ends. Germline CDR1 and CDR2: DFQATT and SNEGSKA (reference sequence). The CDR3 is 13 residues long. CDR3 amino acids: CSATIYASYEQYF. The CDR3 DNA sequence: TGCAGTGCTACCATTTACGCATCCTACGAGCAGTACTTC.

On this clonotype itself: This sequence may be a read error, since a much larger clone differs from it by one base. The chain uses TRBV7-9 and TRBJ2-4; D tentatively fits TRBD1 or TRBD2 (5 bases each). Looked up from germline, CDR1 is SEHNR and CDR2 is FQNEAQ (reference sequence). There are 16 residues in the CDR3. This chain's CDR3 is CAGSLGAGVAKNIQYF. In DNA form, the CDR3 reads TGTGCCGGCAGCTTAGGGGCGGGTGTAGCCAAAAACATTCAGTACTTC.

This clonotype was counted between two and nine times. This rearrangement joins TRBV19 to TRBJ1-5; 9 bases map to TRBD1. Germline V CDR1 and CDR2: LNHDA, SQIVND (reference sequence). V shed 5 bases and J 4 bases; nucleotides not matched to a gene: 6. CDR3 length: 15 amino acids. The CDR3 region has the DNA TGTGCCAGTAGTTTTCCGGGACAGGGAAATCAGCCCCAGCATTTT. Translated: CASSFPGQGNQPQHF.

At least ten counts were recorded for this clonotype. The chain employs TRBV24-1 and TRBJ2-5; D perhaps matches TRBD2 (6 bases). The germline V gene encodes CDR1 KGHDR and CDR2 SFDVKD. V shed 6 bases and J shed 5 bases, with 15 bases lying between them. The CDR3 totals 14 residues. The CDR3: CATSRKGGFETQYF. CDR3 sequence (DNA): TGTGCCACCAGTCGGAAAGGAGGGTTCGAGACCCAGTACTTC.

Regarding this clonotype: A much larger clone differs from this one at a single base, so this may be a read error. In DNA, the CDR3 is TGTGCCAGCAGTGTTGGGACTTCTTACAATGAGCAGTTCTTC. Protein: CASSVGTSYNEQFF. The V and J genes are TRBV6-1 and TRBJ2-1, with D possibly being TRBD2 (6 bases). Germline V CDR1 and CDR2: MNHNS, SASEGT. There are 14 residues in the CDR3. V was cut by 4 bases and J by 4 bases, with 11 bases left in between.

This clonotype was recorded at least ten times. V and J are TRBV5-1 and TRBJ1-5; D not certain. Germline CDR1 SGHRS, CDR2 YFSETQ. V shed 0 bases and J shed 7 bases, with 8 bases lying between them. The CDR3 is made up of 13 amino acids. CDR3 in amino acids: CASSLDSQQPQHF. DNA for the CDR3: TGCGCCAGCAGCTTGGATTCACAGCAGCCCCAGCATTTT.